This paragraph covers one T cell receptor (beta chain) sequence. This clone was detected once. Its antigen is unknown. No base quality values were provided; no much bigger clone lies one nucleotide off. V and J are trimmed by 4 bases and 0 bases, and the gene matches miss 4 bases of the junction. The CDR3 starts with the cysteine, ends with the phenylalanine, and has 15 residues. The DNA shown is the 45-base CDR3, in frame from base 1. According to the germline V gene, CDR1 reads SGHRS and CDR2 reads YFSETQ. This specimen comes from a study of blood T cell repertoires in COVID-19 (dated by TCRdb to the early 2020s). General notes on the study: Samples from collaborators originated in the United States, Italy and Spain and spanned both the acute and convalescent phases of COVID-19. The prospective study material was composed of cDNA or gDNA derived from T cells, B-cell-depleted T cells, or PBMCs. Deeply sampled blood TCRbeta repertoires from subjects exposed to, actively infected with, or recovered from COVID-19 were included in the dataset. The repertoires were released in a freely available public database meant as a resource for research on the immune response to SARS-CoV-2. Samples came from the ongoing ImmuneRACE study (first 160 participants) plus 1,254 subjects from 6 global collaborators. Sample metadata almost always included a de-identified subject ID, COVID-19 status, age in years and sex. Where available, HLA class I and class II types were obtained from metadata supplied by the sample provider rather than from assay-based typing.

The collaborating institutions used their own protocols to collect whole blood in K2EDTA tubes. For TCRbeta analysis, collaborator samples were shipped as frozen whole blood, as isolated PBMCs, or as DNA extracted from either sample type. TCRbeta CDR3 regions were amplified from genomic DNA using the immunoSEQ Assay, a bias-controlled multiplex PCR. Per the authors' processing: The number of nucleated cells in each sample was estimated by amplification of reference gene primers within the assay. To quantify the absolute abundance of each unique TCRbeta CDR3 rearrangement, sequence reads were collapsed and filtered. For each sample, productive Simpson clonality was calculated as the square root of Simpson's diversity index across productive rearrangements. Here the immuneACCESS table is served through TCRdb, limited to in-frame sequences with V and J called. Missing clones are a known gap in these copies; in checked studies unresolved V genes cover under half, and the rest lacks a known reason. V, J and clone size were drawn from that table, and D and trimming were deduced from the DNA. The sample table records 93,000 or so clones; roughly 84% of these occur just once. The top ten constitute approximately 13% of the sample.

Study-wide findings and limitations: Clinical and demographic metadata were provided uncurated, with the amount varying by source and participant.

Sequenced: peripheral blood. Rearrangement joined TRBV5-1 to TRBJ1-1; 9 central bases correspond to TRBD1. This clonotype was obtained from a human donor in a cohort sampled during active or convalescent COVID-19. The nucleotide sequence reads TGCGCCAGCAGCCCGAGACAGGGGGTGAACACTGAAGCTTTCTTT. The resulting protein is CASSPRQGVNTEAFF.